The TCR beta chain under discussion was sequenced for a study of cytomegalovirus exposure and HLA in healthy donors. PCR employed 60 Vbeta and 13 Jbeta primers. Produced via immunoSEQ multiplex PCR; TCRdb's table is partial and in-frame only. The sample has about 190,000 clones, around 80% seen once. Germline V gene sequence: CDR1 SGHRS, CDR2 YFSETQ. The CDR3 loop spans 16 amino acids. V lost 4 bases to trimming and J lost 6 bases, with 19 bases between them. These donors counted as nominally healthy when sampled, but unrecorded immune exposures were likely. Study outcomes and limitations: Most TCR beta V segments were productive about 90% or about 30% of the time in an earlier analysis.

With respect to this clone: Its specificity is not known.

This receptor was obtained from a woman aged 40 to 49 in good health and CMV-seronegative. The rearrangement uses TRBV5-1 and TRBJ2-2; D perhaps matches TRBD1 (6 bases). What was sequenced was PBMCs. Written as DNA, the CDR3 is TGCGCCAGCAGCCAGCTACAGGGCGGTGGCGCCGGGGAGCTGTTTTTT. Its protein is CASSQLQGGGAGELFF.